This T cell receptor beta chain was identified during a study of blood T cell repertoires in COVID-19. Sequenced by immunoSEQ multiplex PCR; TCRdb stores in-frame clones only, minus some. The sample includes approximately 250,000 clones, 84% of them seen just once. The CDR3 runs 13 residues. Germline values: CDR1 SGHNT, CDR2 YENEEA. V was shortened by 4 bases and J by 4 bases, with 11 bases between the two germline ends. The sample comprised peripheral blood. The V call is TRBV11-3, the J call TRBJ2-7, with D perhaps matching TRBD1 (6 bases). The receptor's source is a man aged 45-60 years with acute or convalescent COVID-19. The CDR3 coding sequence is TGTGCCAGCAGCTCTCGGGACACTTACGAGCAGTACTTC. Its protein is CASSSRDTYEQYF.